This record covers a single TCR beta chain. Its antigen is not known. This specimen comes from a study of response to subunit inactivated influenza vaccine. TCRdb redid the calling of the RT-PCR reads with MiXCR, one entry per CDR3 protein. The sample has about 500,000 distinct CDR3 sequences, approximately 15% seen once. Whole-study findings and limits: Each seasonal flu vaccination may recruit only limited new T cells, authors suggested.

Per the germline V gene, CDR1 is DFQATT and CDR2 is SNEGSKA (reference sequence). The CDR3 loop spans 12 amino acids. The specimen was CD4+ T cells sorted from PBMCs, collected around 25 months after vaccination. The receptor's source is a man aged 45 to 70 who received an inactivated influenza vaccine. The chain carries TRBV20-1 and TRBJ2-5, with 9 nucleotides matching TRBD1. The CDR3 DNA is TGCAATGTCGGGACAGGGCAAGAGACCCAGTACTTC. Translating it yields CNVGTGQETQYF.